This entry lists 5 T cell receptor beta chains sequenced from one sample in a study of OX40 agonist ivuxolimab in advanced cancers. Libraries came from the immunoSEQ multiplex PCR assay. Held by TCRdb, this immuneACCESS table contains in-frame sequences only and omits some clones. Under half of the omission traces to an unresolved V gene where checked; the cause of the rest is unknown. The sample table contains about 79,000 clones; only one count was recorded for approximately 94% of them. The leading ten clones occupy over 8.5% of the sample. Sample: CD4+ or CD8+ T cells sorted from blood, taken in a trial of the OX40 agonist ivuxolimab. The source is an adult with an advanced solid tumor such as melanoma, head and neck, liver or kidney cancer.

This chain uses TRBV7-8 with TRBJ2-2; no firm D call. V gave up 6 bases and J gave up 6 bases, with 11 bases separating them. This CDR3 contains 13 residues. Germline V gene data show CDR1 as SGHVS and CDR2 as FQNEAQ. CDR3 coding DNA: TGTGCCAGCAGACCTTTGGTCTCCGGGGAGCTGTTTTTT. Amino acid sequence: CASRPLVSGELFF.

The CDR3 nucleotides read TGTGCCAGCAGCCGACAGGACCTCCACGAGCAGTACTTC. It yields the protein CASSRQDLHEQYF. The chain has TRBV7-9 and TRBJ2-7; tentatively, D is TRBD1 (6 bases). Germline CDR1 is SEHNR and CDR2 is FQNEAQ (reference sequence). Trimming took 5 bases from V and 5 from J, leaving 13 bases between them. The CDR3 is 13 amino acids.

The chain carries TRBV28 and TRBJ1-4, with D uncertain. This CDR3 is 16 amino acids long. V gave up 5 bases and J gave up 6 bases, with 19 bases separating them. Germline loops: CDR1 MDHEN, CDR2 SYDVKM. The CDR3 sequence is CASSAPRGRLYEKLFF. CDR3 DNA sequence: TGTGCCAGCAGTGCTCCCCGCGGCAGGCTTTATGAAAAACTGTTTTTT.

This chain connects TRBV5-4 to TRBJ2-1, with 7 bases that match TRBD2. This CDR3 is 14 amino acids long. Germline CDR1 reads SGHNT; CDR2 reads YYREEE (reference sequence). V shed 1 base and J 8 bases; nucleotides not matched to a gene: 6. The CDR3, as DNA: TGTGCCAGCAGCTTGCTTGGCGGGAGAGATGAGCAGTTCTTC. The encoded protein is CASSLLGGRDEQFF.

J is TRBJ1-2 and V is TRBV11-2; D is unresolved. Germline CDR1 is SGHAT and CDR2 is FQNNGV. The CDR3 contains 16 residues. V was clipped by 1 base and J by 0 bases, with 12 bases between them. CDR3 DNA sequence: TGTGCCAGCAGCTTAGGTGAAGGCCAACCTAACTATGGCTACACCTTC. Translating gives CASSLGEGQPNYGYTF.